The 27 T cell receptor beta chains below all came from one sample that was sequenced in a study of T cells after yellow fever vaccination. TCRdb redid the calling of the 5' RACE reads with MiXCR, one entry per CDR3 protein. The sample yields about 220,000 distinct CDR3 sequences, more than 6.5% seen once. Material: CD4+ T cells sorted from PBMCs, obtained on the day of the yellow fever booster vaccination. These receptors came from a man younger than 45 who received the YFV17D yellow fever vaccine.

This rearrangement joins TRBV7-2 to TRBJ2-7; TRBD2 matches 9 bases. The CDR3 length is 16 residues. Per germline, CDR1 SGHTA and CDR2 FQGNSA. The junction had 8 bases not matched to a gene; V was cut back by 5 bases and J by 0 bases. DNA for the CDR3: TGTGCCAGCAGCATAACTAGCGGGCCTGGCTCCTACGAGCAGTACTTC. Encoded protein: CASSITSGPGSYEQYF.

This clonotype was counted many times. V is TRBV18 and J is TRBJ1-1; 7 bases are a match to TRBD1. J lost 3 bases, V lost 4 bases, and 8 bases had no gene match. CDR3 size: 15 residues. Germline assignment: CDR1 KGHSH and CDR2 LQKENI. The CDR3 bases are TGTGCCAGCTCACAGGAGACAGGGATGGACACTGAAGCTTTCTTT. Its protein is CASSQETGMDTEAFF. Based on the CDR3 plus reference TRBV18 and TRBJ1-1, the full variable domain is NAGVMQNPRHLVRRRGQEARLRCSPMKGHSHVYWYRQLPEEGLKFMVYLQKENIIDESGMPKERFSAEFPKEGPSILRIQQVVRGDSAAYFCASSQETGMDTEAFFGQGTRLTVV.

This clonotype was recorded at least ten times. The chain employs TRBV6-2 or TRBV6-3 and TRBJ2-2; D gene unclear. V gave up 3 bases and J gave up 7 bases, with 12 bases separating them. The CDR3 is 14 amino acids. CDR1 is MNHEY, CDR2 SVGEGT, per germline. This chain's CDR3 is CASSYLGQHGELFF. The CDR3 coding sequence is TGTGCCAGCAGTTATTTGGGCCAACACGGGGAGCTGTTTTTT.

This clonotype was recorded many times. This chain links TRBV20-1 with TRBJ2-1, with D perhaps being TRBD1 or TRBD2 (5 bases each). Germline loops: CDR1 DFQATT, CDR2 SNEGSKA (reference sequence). The CDR3 has 13 amino acids. The CDR3 coding sequence is TGCAGGGCCCCGGGGCAGGACTACAATGAGCAGTTCTTC. It encodes CRAPGQDYNEQFF.

This clonotype has at least ten counts. The chain recombines TRBV5-1 with TRBJ1-6; 10 positions agree with TRBD1. With V trimmed by 0 bases and J by 9 bases, 0 bases remained unmatched. CDR1 is SGHRS, CDR2 YFSETQ, per germline. CDR3 size: 14 residues. The CDR3 DNA reads as TGCGCCAGCAGCTTGGGGGACAGGGGTTCACCCCTCCACTTT. Amino acid sequence: CASSLGDRGSPLHF.

The rearrangement links TRBV24-1 to TRBJ2-1; 9 bases map to TRBD2. Germline-derived CDR1 and CDR2 are KGHDR and SFDVKD. The CDR3 contains 16 residues. Trimming removed 1 base from V and 7 bases from J; junction bases left unmatched: 7. DNA for the CDR3: TGTGCCACCAGTGATTTCTCTAGCGGGATCTTGAATGAGCAGTTCTTC. This sequence encodes CATSDFSSGILNEQFF.

This clonotype has a count of ten or more. The chain employs TRBV28 and TRBJ2-1, with D maybe TRBD2 (5 bases). In germline, CDR1 is MDHEN, CDR2 SYDVKM. The CDR3 has 15 residues. Between the trimmed V and J ends, which lost 3 bases and 5 bases, there was a span of 14 bases. The CDR3 sequence: CASSLTSGGNNEQFF. The CDR3 coding sequence is TGTGCCAGCAGTTTGACCAGCGGAGGTAACAATGAGCAGTTCTTC.

The chain recombines TRBV5-1 with TRBJ2-7, with TRBD1 matching 7 bases. The V segment lost 4 bases and the J segment 2 bases; nucleotides outside the gene matches: 12. Germline loops: CDR1 SGHRS, CDR2 YFSETQ. The CDR3 has 16 residues. CDR3 DNA: TGCGCCAGCAGCGTGACACAGGGGATAGGGACCTACGAGCAGTACTTC. Protein: CASSVTQGIGTYEQYF.

The V call is TRBV6-1, the J call TRBJ1-2, with D unclear. Germline V lookup: CDR1 MNHNS, CDR2 SASEGT. The CDR3 runs to 14 residues. V was pared by 2 bases and J by 2 bases, with 9 bases between. Here the CDR3 reads CASSERADNYGYTF. The CDR3 nucleotides are TGTGCCAGCAGTGAACGGGCTGACAACTATGGCTACACCTTC.

V usage is TRBV20-1 and J usage is TRBJ2-1, with TRBD2 matching 12 bases. Per the germline V gene, CDR1 is DFQATT and CDR2 is SNEGSKA (reference sequence). The CDR3 is 15 residues long. J gave up 6 bases and V 3 bases, and 6 bases lay outside the gene matches. The CDR3 sequence is CSASEMGLAGNEQFF. The CDR3, as DNA: TGCAGTGCTAGCGAAATGGGACTAGCGGGCAATGAGCAGTTCTTC.

About this clonotype: One end of the junction does not line up with germline, which may come from a read error. The V gene is TRBV20-1, the J gene TRBJ2-7; 7 bases fit TRBD2. The germline gives CDR1 DFQATT, CDR2 SNEGSKA (reference sequence). The CDR3 spans 17 residues. The CDR3 region has the DNA TGCTGTGCCACAAGCCGTGGCGGGAGTGAGAGCTCCTACGAGCAGTACTTC. It codes for CCATSRGGSESSYEQYF.

This clonotype was seen many times. The chain combines TRBV5-1 with TRBJ2-3, with 11 bases that match TRBD1. CDR3 length equals 15 residues. V lost 4 bases and J lost 5; bases outside the gene matches: 6. Germline V lookup: CDR1 SGHRS, CDR2 YFSETQ. The CDR3 is CASSEDRGRGDTQYF. The CDR3 DNA follows: TGCGCCAGCAGCGAGGACAGGGGGCGAGGAGATACGCAGTATTTT.

This sequence joins TRBV28 and TRBJ1-4, with D uncertain. V lost 8 bases, J lost 13 bases, and 23 bases lay in between. Germline V lookup: CDR1 MDHEN, CDR2 SYDVKM. The CDR3 is made up of 14 amino acids. This chain's CDR3 is CASGGGPLKNRLFF. CDR3 DNA: TGTGCCAGCGGAGGCGGTCCCCTCAAAAATAGACTGTTTTTT.

This sequence joins TRBV4-3 and TRBJ1-2; D not certain. Germline V CDR1 and CDR2: LGHNA, YSLEER. The CDR3 runs to 12 residues. Between the trimmed V and J ends, which lost 1 base and 4 bases, there was a span of 4 bases. The CDR3, as DNA: TGCGCCAGCAGCCAAGTTGGCTATGGCTACACCTTC. Translated, it gives CASSQVGYGYTF.

V and J are TRBV10-3 and TRBJ2-7; 7 nucleotides align to TRBD2. Germline V lookup: CDR1 ENHRY, CDR2 SYGVKD. The CDR3 loop spans 15 amino acids. Trimming took 0 bases from V and 7 from J; bases not matched to a gene: 9. The CDR3 nucleotides read TGTGCCATCAGTGAGTCTGGGGCGGGAGCCGTTGAGCAGTACTTC. This encodes CAISESGAGAVEQYF.

This clonotype was observed a few times. The chain links TRBV18 to TRBJ1-1, with D uncertain. CDR3 size: 14 residues. Germline V gives CDR1 KGHSH, CDR2 LQKENI. The ends were cut back, 3 bases at V and 3 bases at J, with 11 bases in the middle. DNA for the CDR3: TGTGCCAGCTCACCGCGACAAAGGGACACTGAAGCTTTCTTT. This sequence encodes CASSPRQRDTEAFF.

This clonotype was seen repeatedly, ten times or more. The chain's CDR3 is CASTLRTGRNTGELFF. In DNA, the CDR3 is TGTGCCAGCACTTTACGGACAGGGAGGAACACCGGGGAGCTGTTTTTT. The gene calls are TRBV6-5 and TRBJ2-2; 8 nucleotides align to TRBD1. There are 16 residues in the CDR3. Trimming took 7 bases from V and 1 from J; bases not matched to a gene: 8. Germline assignment: CDR1 MNHEY and CDR2 SVGAGI.

This clonotype was counted a few times. V gene TRBV9 combines with J gene TRBJ1-2; 8 nucleotides align to TRBD1. The trim removed 2 bases at V and 4 bases at J, leaving 4 bases unmatched. The CDR3 sequence is 14 residues long. Germline V gene lookup returns CDR1 SGDLS and CDR2 YYNGEE. CDR3 DNA sequence: TGTGCCAGCAGCGTGACAGGGGCCGGCTATGGCTACACCTTC. Amino acid sequence: CASSVTGAGYGYTF.

This clonotype appeared once. One base away lies a much larger clone, so this may be a sequencing read error. The chain is built from TRBV7-2 and TRBJ2-5; weak D call: TRBD1 (6 bases). The germline gives CDR1 SGHTA, CDR2 FQGNSA. The CDR3 consists of 15 residues. Written as DNA, the CDR3 is TGTCCCAGCAGCTTAGGGGGATGGGGGCAAGAGACCCAGTACTTC. This translates into CPSSLGGWGQETQYF.

The count of this clonotype is one. The chain links TRBV28 to TRBJ2-1, with TRBD2 identical over 8 bases. From germline, CDR1 is MDHEN and CDR2 SYDVKM. The CDR3 consists of 13 residues. V lost 9 bases and J lost 6; bases outside the gene matches: 7. CDR3 sequence (DNA): TGTGCCAGAGGGGATAGCGGGACCAATGAGCAGTTCTTC. As protein: CARGDSGTNEQFF. Using reference TRBV28 and TRBJ2-1 for the parts outside the CDR3, the full variable domain is DVKVTQSSRYLVKRTGEKVFLECVQDMDHENMFWYRQDPGLGLRLIYFSYDVKMKEKGDIPEGYSVSREKKERFSLILESASTNQTSMYLCARGDSGTNEQFFGPGTRLTVL.

Note on this clonotype: One end of the junction does not line up with germline, which may come from a read error. The chain recombines TRBV4-3 with TRBJ2-2; the D is unclear. In germline, CDR1 is LGHNA, CDR2 YSLEER. This CDR3 is 18 amino acids long. The CDR3 DNA sequence: TGCGCCAGCATCCAAGATACATCATTAGGTACGAACACCGGGGAGCTGTTTTTT. The encoded protein is CASIQDTSLGTNTGELFF.

This clonotype was picked up a small number of times. V and J are TRBV28 and TRBJ1-2; 9 bases map to TRBD1. Germline V lookup: CDR1 MDHEN, CDR2 SYDVKM. The CDR3 totals 13 residues. V shed 5 bases and J 6 bases; nucleotides not matched to a gene: 4. CDR3 residues: CASSVTGGNGYTF. The CDR3 nucleotides are TGTGCCAGCAGTGTAACAGGGGGCAATGGCTACACCTTC.

This clonotype was detected a few times. This CDR3 reads CASSFDRPSIYNEQFF. The CDR3 DNA reads as TGTGCCAGCAGCTTCGACAGACCCTCTATCTACAATGAGCAGTTCTTC. The chain carries TRBV5-5 and TRBJ2-1; D possibly corresponds to TRBD1 (5 bases). The CDR3 contains 16 residues. Trimming left V 2 bases short and J 3 bases short, with 15 bases between. The germline CDR1 and CDR2 sequences are SGHKS and YYEKEE (reference sequence).

This clonotype was counted between two and nine times. The chain has TRBV7-2 and TRBJ2-3; 13 bases line up with TRBD2. V lost 3 bases to trimming and J lost 8 bases; unmatched junction nucleotides: 5. Germline assignment: CDR1 SGHTA and CDR2 FQGNSA. This CDR3 has 15 residues. The CDR3 DNA sequence: TGTGCCAGCAGCTTCGGACTAGCGGGAGCGGGTACGCAGTATTTT. It yields the protein CASSFGLAGAGTQYF. The whole variable domain, filled in from reference TRBV7-2 and TRBJ2-3, reads GAGVSQSPSNKVTEKGKDVELRCDPISGHTALYWYRQSLGQGLEFLIYFQGNSAPDKSGLPSDRFSAERTGGSVSTLTIQRTQQEDSAVYLCASSFGLAGAGTQYFGPGTRLTVL.

The V gene is TRBV12-3 or TRBV12-4, the J gene TRBJ2-1, with D possibly TRBD2 on 5 matching bases. This CDR3 spans 15 amino acids. V lost 1 base and J 7 bases, leaving 14 bases between the germline ends. The CDR3 spells CASSLGATTKNEQFF. The DNA for the CDR3 is TGTGCCAGCAGTTTAGGGGCGACTACCAAAAATGAGCAGTTCTTC.

This clonotype has at least ten counts. The gene calls are TRBV29-1 and TRBJ2-1; D is unresolved. CDR3 length: 16 amino acids. Per the germline V gene, CDR1 is SQVTM and CDR2 is ANQGSEA. V was clipped by 4 bases and J by 5 bases, with 21 bases between them. In DNA, the CDR3 is TGCAGCGTTGTGATTGGGTCTCCGCTTCATCACAATGAGCAGTTCTTC. Translating it yields CSVVIGSPLHHNEQFF.

V is TRBV27 and J is TRBJ1-2; D ambiguous. Trimming stripped 3 bases from V and 4 bases from J, with 9 bases between. From germline, CDR1 is MNHEY and CDR2 SMNVEV (reference sequence). The CDR3 covers 13 residues. This CDR3 reads CASSLSESYGYTF. Here the CDR3 DNA reads TGTGCCAGCAGTTTGTCGGAATCCTATGGCTACACCTTC.